Listed here is a single T cell receptor (beta chain). Produced via immunoSEQ multiplex PCR; TCRdb's table is partial and in-frame only. The sample shows roughly 760,000 clones, 74% of them seen only once. The record originates from a study of shared clonotypes between healthy human individuals. Trimming left V 1 base short and J 2 bases short, with 10 bases between. The CDR3 totals 14 residues. Germline assignment: CDR1 SGHRS and CDR2 YFSETQ. This chain uses TRBV5-1 with TRBJ2-7, with D unresolved. The sequenced material came from memory CD4+ T cells sorted from blood. The subset denotes: CD45RA-negative fraction. The receptor was derived from a woman in her twenties or thirties in good health. CDR3: CASSLTREAYEQYF. The CDR3, as DNA: TGCGCCAGCAGCTTGACAAGAGAAGCCTACGAGCAGTACTTC.